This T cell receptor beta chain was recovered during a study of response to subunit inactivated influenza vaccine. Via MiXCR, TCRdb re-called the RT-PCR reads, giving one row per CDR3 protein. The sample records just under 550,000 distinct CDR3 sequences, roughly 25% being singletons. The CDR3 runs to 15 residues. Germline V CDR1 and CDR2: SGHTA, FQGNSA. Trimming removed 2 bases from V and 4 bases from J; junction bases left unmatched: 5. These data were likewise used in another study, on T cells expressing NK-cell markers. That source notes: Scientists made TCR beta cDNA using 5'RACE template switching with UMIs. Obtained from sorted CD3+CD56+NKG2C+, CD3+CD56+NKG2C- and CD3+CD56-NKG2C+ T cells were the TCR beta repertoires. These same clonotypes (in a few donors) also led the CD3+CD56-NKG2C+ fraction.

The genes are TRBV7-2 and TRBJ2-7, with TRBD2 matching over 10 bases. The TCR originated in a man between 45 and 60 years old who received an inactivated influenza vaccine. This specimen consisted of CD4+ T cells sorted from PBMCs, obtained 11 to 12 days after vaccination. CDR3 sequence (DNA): TGTGCCAGCAGCTTATCGGCTAGCGGGAGTTACGAGCAGTACTTC. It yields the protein CASSLSASGSYEQYF.